The rows below give T cell receptor beta chains drawn from one sample of a study of blood T cells in healthy people across ages. TCRdb re-derived calls from the 5' RACE reads in MiXCR, one entry per CDR3 protein. Here the sample spans about 2 million distinct CDR3 sequences, 49% being singletons. Sequenced sample: blood. The source is a woman aged 40 to 50 in good health. CDR3s include the opening cysteine and the closing phenylalanine or tryptophan. D genes are given only for firm matches. Rows may omit the clone size; those that give it use once, few, many or a size class.

TRBJ2-1,TRBV20-1,TRBD1,NA,CSASGTVIYNEQFF,TGCAGTGCTAGCGGGACAGTCATTTACAATGAGCAGTTCTTC
TRBJ2-1,TRBV3-1,NA,NA,CASSQVTGRYNEQFF,TGTGCCAGCAGCCAAGTTACAGGCAGATACAATGAGCAGTTCTTC
TRBJ2-3,TRBV4-1,NA,NA,CASTKTEGLDTLYF,TGCGCCAGCACCAAAACGGAGGGGTTGGATACGCTGTATTTT
TRBJ2-1,TRBV19,TRBD1,NA,CASSLQLTGGYNEQFF,TGTGCCAGTAGTCTCCAGTTGACAGGGGGTTACAATGAGCAGTTCTTC
TRBJ1-2,TRBV27,NA,few,CASGRDGTNYGYTF,TGTGCCAGCGGACGGGACGGAACTAACTATGGCTACACCTTC
TRBJ2-4,TRBV18,NA,NA,CASSPGTHGAKNIQYF,TGTGCCAGCTCACCAGGGACACACGGCGCCAAAAACATTCAGTACTTC
TRBJ2-7,TRBV6-1,NA,NA,CASKVPLRGQLYEQYF,TGTGCCAGCAAAGTACCCCTCAGAGGACAGCTCTACGAGCAGTACTTC
TRBJ2-3,TRBV4-2,TRBD1,NA,CASSQVRTGGGLDLPDTQYF,TGTGCCAGCAGCCAAGTCAGGACAGGGGGCGGACTAGACCTCCCAGATACGCAGTATTTT
TRBJ1-4,TRBV18,NA,NA,CASSPLTAYSTNEKLFF,TGTGCCAGCTCACCTTTGACAGCATACTCAACTAATGAAAAACTGTTTTTT
TRBJ2-3,TRBV12-3/TRBV12-4,NA,NA,CASSFQAGSDTQYF,TGTGCCAGCAGTTTCCAGGCTGGCTCAGATACGCAGTATTTT
TRBJ1-2,TRBV7-9,NA,NA,CASSPTDPNYGYTF,TGTGCCAGCAGCCCCACGGATCCGAACTATGGCTACACCTTC
TRBJ2-5,TRBV7-2,NA,once,CASSFNGGGLQETQYF,TGTGCCAGCAGCTTTAACGGGGGTGGGCTACAAGAGACCCAGTACTTC
TRBJ2-1,TRBV7-2,NA,NA,CASSQGGAIYNEQFF,TGTGCCAGCAGCCAAGGGGGGGCAATCTACAATGAGCAGTTCTTC
TRBJ2-7,TRBV15,TRBD1,NA,CATSGKGQGRGSEQYF,TGTGCCACCAGCGGTAAGGGACAGGGTCGCGGGAGTGAGCAGTACTTC
TRBJ1-2,TRBV7-2,TRBD1,NA,CVSSKRQGGDYGYTF,TGTGTCAGCAGCAAAAGACAGGGTGGGGATTATGGCTACACCTTC
TRBJ2-3,TRBV6-2/TRBV6-3,NA,NA,CASSYVGRSTDTQYF,TGTGCCAGCAGTTACGTGGGCCGTTCCACAGATACGCAGTATTTT
TRBJ1-4,TRBV7-9,NA,NA,CASSLDVNSATNEKLFF,TGTGCCAGCAGCTTAGACGTAAACTCAGCGACTAATGAAAAACTGTTTTTT
TRBJ2-3,TRBV28,NA,NA,CASSLSGSLGDTQYF,TGTGCCAGCAGTTTGTCGGGGTCGCTGGGGGATACGCAGTATTTT
TRBJ2-1,TRBV20-1,NA,few,CSARTIKDGSYNEQFF,TGCAGTGCTAGGACAATTAAGGACGGCTCCTACAATGAGCAGTTCTTC
TRBJ2-1,TRBV7-2,NA,NA,CASSLLSPDFRYNEQFF,TGTGCCAGCAGCTTACTCTCCCCGGACTTTCGCTACAATGAGCAGTTCTTC
TRBJ2-3,TRBV14,NA,few,CASSQGVWDTQYF,TGTGCCAGCAGCCAAGGCGTGTGGGATACGCAGTATTTT
TRBJ2-5,TRBV5-1,NA,NA,CASSLAQGRGETQYF,TGCGCCAGCAGCTTGGCCCAGGGCAGGGGAGAGACCCAGTACTTC
TRBJ1-1,TRBV6-2/TRBV6-3,NA,NA,CASSLKGSTAFF,TGTGCCAGCAGTTTGAAGGGCTCTACGGCTTTCTTT